These T cell receptor beta chains were read from a single sample in a study of OX40 agonist ivuxolimab in advanced cancers. Sequencing used immunoSEQ multiplex PCR; TCRdb keeps in-frame clones, though not all of them. The sample holds some 60,000 clones, over 80% seen once. The sample here was CD4+ or CD8+ T cells sorted from blood, taken in a trial of the OX40 agonist ivuxolimab. The receptors shown here come from an adult with an advanced solid tumor such as melanoma, head and neck, liver or kidney cancer. Both conserved end residues are part of each CDR3. D genes are given only for firm matches. Where a row states a size, it is once, few, many or the class of an expanded clone; other rows omit it.

D gene | CDR3 length | J gene | clone size | V gene | CDR3 protein | CDR3 DNA
NA | 12 | TRBJ1-1 | NA | TRBV28 | CASSLLRGQAFF | TGTGCCAGCAGTTTATTGAGGGGCCAAGCTTTCTTT
NA | 15 | TRBJ1-1 | NA | TRBV7-9 | CASSLVAGQNTEAFF | TGTGCCAGCAGCTTAGTTGCAGGGCAGAACACTGAAGCTTTCTTT
TRBD1 | 15 | TRBJ2-1 | NA | TRBV25-1 | CASSEPGQGVYEQFF | TGTGCCAGCAGTGAACCGGGACAGGGGGTTTATGAGCAGTTCTTC
NA | 13 | TRBJ1-2 | NA | TRBV19 | CASNNGGGHGYTF | TGTGCCAGTAACAATGGTGGAGGGCATGGCTACACCTTC
NA | 17 | TRBJ2-7 | NA | TRBV4-1 | CASSQDGFKARPYEQYF | TGCGCCAGCAGCCAAGATGGTTTTAAAGCGAGACCCTACGAGCAGTACTTC
NA | 15 | TRBJ2-4 | NA | TRBV6-1 | CASSGTHDAKNIQYF | TGTGCCAGCAGCGGCACCCATGACGCCAAAAACATTCAGTACTTC
TRBD2 | 15 | TRBJ2-3 | few | TRBV6-5 | CASSYSGLVTDTQYF | TGTGCCAGCAGTTACTCGGGACTAGTCACAGATACGCAGTATTTT
NA | 16 | TRBJ2-2 | few | TRBV4-2 | CASSAPPYGGTGELFF | TGTGCCAGCAGCGCCCCCCCCTACGGTGGCACCGGGGAGCTGTTTTTT
TRBD2 | 16 | TRBJ2-1 | NA | TRBV18 | CASSPLASGRNNEQFF | TGTGCCAGCTCCCCCTTAGCTAGCGGGCGTAACAATGAGCAGTTCTTC
NA | 14 | TRBJ1-5 | NA | TRBV29-1 | CSVVEQGGNQPQHF | TGCAGCGTTGTCGAGCAGGGAGGCAATCAGCCCCAGCATTTT
NA | 14 | TRBJ2-7 | NA | TRBV5-1 | CASSLGGTPAEQYF | TGCGCCAGCAGCTTGGGGGGGACTCCCGCCGAGCAGTACTTC
NA | 14 | TRBJ1-2 | few | TRBV13 | CASSGSGADYGYTF | TGTGCCAGCAGCGGCAGCGGGGCAGACTATGGCTACACCTTC
TRBD2 | 13 | TRBJ2-3 | NA | TRBV6-4 | CASRSSGGDTQYF | TGTGCCAGCAGGAGTAGCGGGGGTGATACGCAGTATTTT
NA | 11 | TRBJ1-1 | NA | TRBV6-1 | CASGLNTEAFF | TGTGCCAGCGGCCTGAACACTGAAGCTTTCTTT
TRBD1 | 15 | TRBJ2-4 | NA | TRBV2 | CASSEGQGGQGIQYF | TGTGCCAGCAGTGAAGGACAGGGTGGGCAAGGCATTCAGTACTTC
NA | 18 | TRBJ2-1 | NA | TRBV14 | CASSQDINRESSYNEQFF | TGTGCCAGCAGCCAAGATATAAACAGGGAAAGCTCCTACAATGAGCAGTTCTTC
NA | 12 | TRBJ1-2 | NA | TRBV30 | CAWSVGGLGYTF | TGTGCCTGGAGTGTAGGGGGTCTTGGCTACACCTTC
NA | 13 | TRBJ2-7 | NA | TRBV7-9 | CASSLEARREQYF | TGTGCCAGCAGCTTAGAGGCCCGTAGAGAGCAGTACTTC
TRBD1 | 16 | TRBJ1-2 | NA | TRBV18 | CASSPTQGAQNYGYTF | TGTGCCAGCTCACCAACGCAGGGGGCGCAGAACTATGGCTACACCTTC
NA | 11 | TRBJ1-1 | NA | TRBV6-1 | CASVLNTEAFF | TGTGCCAGCGTATTGAACACTGAAGCTTTCTTT
NA | 14 | TRBJ2-5 | NA | TRBV9 | CASSVTGLQETQYF | TGTGCCAGCAGCGTAACGGGACTCCAAGAGACCCAGTACTTC
NA | 11 | TRBJ2-7 | few | TRBV20-1 | CSASARYEQYF | TGCAGTGCTAGTGCCCGTTACGAGCAGTACTTC
TRBD1 | 13 | TRBJ1-2 | few | TRBV29-1 | CSVRTGENYGYTF | TGCAGCGTGCGGACAGGGGAAAACTATGGCTACACCTTC
TRBD2 | 14 | TRBJ2-5 | NA | TRBV7-9 | CASSGQRGQETQYF | TGTGCCAGCAGCGGTCAGCGGGGCCAAGAGACCCAGTACTTC
NA | 12 | TRBJ2-1 | NA | TRBV30 | CAWRREIYEQFF | TGTGCCTGGCGGAGGGAGATATATGAGCAGTTCTTC
TRBD1 | 16 | TRBJ1-6 | NA | TRBV7-9 | CASSSEQGPFNSPLHF | TGTGCCAGCAGCTCCGAACAGGGGCCGTTTAATTCACCCCTCCACTTT